The sequence of this T cell receptor beta chain was determined in a study of blood T cell repertoires in COVID-19. As for the study in general: Whether acute or convalescent, the COVID-19 samples came from the United States, Italy and Spain. PBMCs, B-cell-depleted T cells, or T cells provided the cDNA or gDNA that made up the material.

Under the authors' procedure: It was from reference gene primer amplification that nucleated cell counts were estimated. Sequenced by immunoSEQ multiplex PCR; TCRdb stores in-frame clones only, minus some. That table furnishes V, J and clone size, whereas the DNA furnished D and trimming. The sample comprises under 75,000 clones, 80% to 95% of which are singletons, and around 4.6% rests with the top ten. Sequenced input: peripheral blood. The receptor's source is a man aged 45 to 65 with active COVID-19.

CDR3 protein: CASSRGQGYEQYF. DNA of the CDR3: TGTGCCAGCAGCCGGGGACAGGGATACGAGCAGTACTTC. V gene TRBV5-5 combines with J gene TRBJ2-7; 9 positions agree with TRBD1. Germline lookup yields CDR1 SGHKS and CDR2 YYEKEE (reference sequence). The CDR3 has 13 residues. After removal of 4 bases from V and 4 bases from J, the junction contained 3 bases not matched to a gene.